The 15 T cell receptor beta chains below all came from one sample that was sequenced in a study of PD-L1 blockade in urothelial cancer. Profiling relied on immunoSEQ multiplex PCR, and the TCRdb table lists in-frame clones only, not all of them. The sample lists some 52,000 clones; approximately 84% were seen once. This specimen consisted of PBMCs, obtained around atezolizumab (anti-PD-L1) treatment. These receptors all come from a man aged 40-49 years with urothelial cancer.

The sample holds one count of this clone. The V call is TRBV7-2, the J call TRBJ2-7; possible D gene TRBD2, 6 bases. Looked up from germline, CDR1 is SGHTA and CDR2 is FQGNSA. The CDR3 runs to 14 residues. V lost 4 bases and J 1 base, leaving 11 bases between the germline ends. The CDR3 spells CASSSVGSSYEQYF. The CDR3 DNA follows: TGTGCCAGCAGCTCAGTCGGGAGTTCCTACGAGCAGTACTTC.

This rearrangement joins TRBV9 to TRBJ2-2; D not certain. This CDR3 region has 12 residues. CDR1 is SGDLS, CDR2 YYNGEE, per germline. The V end was cut by 0 bases, the J end by 7 bases, with 4 bases between. CDR3 sequence reads: CASSVVDGELFF. The CDR3 nucleotides read TGTGCCAGCAGCGTAGTAGACGGGGAGCTGTTTTTT. Full variable domain (rest looked up from reference TRBV9 and TRBJ2-2): DSGVTQTPKHLITATGQRVTLRCSPRSGDLSVYWYQQSLDQGLQFLIQYYNGEERAKGNILERFSAQQFPDLHSELNLSSLELGDSALYFCASSVVDGELFFGEGSRLTVL.

This clone appeared once. The chain is built from TRBV6-1 and TRBJ2-5, with TRBD1 as a possible D gene (5 bases). V dropped 6 bases and J dropped 3 bases, with 14 bases sitting between them. CDR3 length equals 14 residues. Germline CDR1 is MNHNS and CDR2 is SASEGT. In DNA, the CDR3 is TGTGCCAGCAGCTTAGTGGTCAGGGAAGAGACCCAGTACTTC. Translation: CASSLVVREETQYF.

Only one count was recorded for this clone. This chain connects TRBV4-1 to TRBJ1-3; D not certain. The CDR3 runs to 18 residues. CDR1 and CDR2 (germline): MGHRA, YSYEKL. V was pared by 0 bases and J by 0 bases, with 15 bases between. CDR3 sequence reads: CASSQEPFPRSSGNTIYF. The DNA for the CDR3 is TGCGCCAGCAGCCAAGAACCGTTCCCTCGTAGCTCTGGAAACACCATATATTTT.

V gene TRBV28 combines with J gene TRBJ2-7; the match to TRBD1 covers 9 bases. There are 14 residues in the CDR3. Germline values: CDR1 MDHEN, CDR2 SYDVKM. V dropped 7 bases and J dropped 6; count of bases not matched to a gene: 10. The CDR3 loop is CASTLTGQGPEQYF. In DNA, the CDR3 is TGTGCCAGCACTCTCACGGGACAGGGCCCCGAGCAGTACTTC.

This rearrangement joins TRBV7-8 to TRBJ1-1; possible D gene TRBD1, 6 bases. Germline CDR1 SGHVS, CDR2 FQNEAQ. CDR3 length: 14 amino acids. Trimming left V 6 bases short and J 5 bases short, with 16 bases between. CDR3 region: CASRPDRGYTEAFF. The CDR3 nucleotides are TGTGCCAGCAGGCCGGACAGAGGATATACTGAAGCTTTCTTT.

This chain links TRBV10-3 with TRBJ1-5; D perhaps matches TRBD1 (6 bases). The CDR3 extends over 15 amino acids. Trimming pared 2 bases from V and 4 bases from J, leaving 12 bases between. Germline lookup yields CDR1 ENHRY and CDR2 SYGVKD. The CDR3 spells CAISEQQGPNQPQHF. The CDR3 bases are TGTGCCATCAGTGAGCAACAGGGTCCTAATCAGCCCCAGCATTTT.

This chain joins TRBV30 and TRBJ2-6; 7 bases are a match to TRBD1. The CDR3 is 16 amino acids. The trim removed 7 bases at V and 0 bases at J, leaving 9 bases unmatched. Germline CDR1 and CDR2: GTSNPN and SVGIG (reference sequence). This CDR3 is CASLDRAFSGANVLTF. The CDR3 DNA is TGTGCCTCGCTAGACAGGGCCTTCTCTGGGGCCAACGTCCTGACTTTC.

V and J are TRBV2 and TRBJ2-3, with unresolved D. The CDR3 extends over 15 amino acids. Per germline, CDR1 SNHLY and CDR2 FYNNEI. V gave up 2 bases and J gave up 2 bases, with 11 bases separating them. DNA of the CDR3: TGTGCCAGCAGTGAAAGGAGCCAGACCACAGATACGCAGTATTTT. Translation: CASSERSQTTDTQYF.

The V and J genes are TRBV7-8 and TRBJ2-1; maybe TRBD1 (5 bases). Between the trimmed V and J ends, which lost 7 bases and 5 bases, there was a span of 12 bases. The germline gives CDR1 SGHVS, CDR2 FQNEAQ. The CDR3 contains 13 residues. The CDR3 DNA follows: TGTGCCAGCAACCTCAGGGCCCACAATGAGCAGTTCTTC. Translation gives CASNLRAHNEQFF.

The chain combines TRBV11-2 with TRBJ2-7; 8 positions match TRBD2. The CDR3 runs to 15 residues. V lost 7 bases to trimming and J lost 7 bases; unmatched junction nucleotides: 15. From germline, CDR1 is SGHAT and CDR2 FQNNGV. CDR3 region: CASTPPSSGLREQYF. As DNA, the CDR3 is TGTGCCAGCACCCCCCCGTCTAGCGGGTTGAGGGAGCAGTACTTC.

This chain links TRBV2 with TRBJ1-2; the D gene is possibly TRBD1 (5 bases). Germline values: CDR1 SNHLY, CDR2 FYNNEI. The CDR3 has 12 residues. Trimming removed 3 bases at V and 7 bases at J, with 9 bases between. CDR3 coding DNA: TGTGCCAGCAGTGAGGTAGGGGCTGGCTACACCTTC. Protein product: CASSEVGAGYTF.

V is TRBV27 and J is TRBJ1-1, with 7 bases that match TRBD1. V dropped 10 bases and J dropped 6; count of bases not matched to a gene: 8. Germline lookup yields CDR1 MNHEY and CDR2 SMNVEV (reference sequence). This CDR3 has 12 residues. The CDR3 DNA sequence: TGTGCCACCCGGGACAGAGGCGCTGAAGCTTTCTTT. This sequence encodes CATRDRGAEAFF.

This sequence joins TRBV5-8 and TRBJ1-2; a weak D match, TRBD1 (5 bases). The CDR3 loop spans 16 amino acids. Trimming cost V 3 bases and J 1 base, with 16 bases left between them. CDR1 SGHTS and CDR2 YDEGEE come from the germline V gene. CDR3 in DNA: TGTGCCAGCAGCTCCAACGGGGGTCGAAGTAACTATGGCTACACCTTC. Amino acid sequence: CASSSNGGRSNYGYTF.

V is TRBV7-2 and J is TRBJ2-7, with 12 bases matching TRBD2. The CDR3 consists of 13 residues. Germline loops: CDR1 SGHTA, CDR2 FQGNSA. The junction had 8 bases not matched to a gene; V was cut back by 8 bases and J by 9 bases. CDR3 bases: TGTGCCAGCGGATCTAGCGGGAGGGGCCCGCAGTACTTC. Its protein product is CASGSSGRGPQYF.